This TCR beta chain was captured in a study of blood T cell repertoires in COVID-19. Sequencing used immunoSEQ multiplex PCR; TCRdb keeps in-frame clones, though not all of them. The sample has a few hundred thousand clones, roughly 84% seen once. This CDR3 has 15 residues. CDR1 and CDR2 from the germline V gene are LNHDA and SQIVND (reference sequence). V lost 11 bases, J lost 0 bases, and 19 bases lay in between. The sequence derives from a woman in her 30s who had recovered from COVID-19. This chain joins TRBV19 and TRBJ1-1; no clear D gene. The sample consisted of PBMCs or T cells enriched from blood (not recorded which). The CDR3 sequence: CACTGSRHMNTEAFF. DNA for the CDR3: TGTGCCTGCACGGGAAGTAGGCACATGAACACTGAAGCTTTCTTT.